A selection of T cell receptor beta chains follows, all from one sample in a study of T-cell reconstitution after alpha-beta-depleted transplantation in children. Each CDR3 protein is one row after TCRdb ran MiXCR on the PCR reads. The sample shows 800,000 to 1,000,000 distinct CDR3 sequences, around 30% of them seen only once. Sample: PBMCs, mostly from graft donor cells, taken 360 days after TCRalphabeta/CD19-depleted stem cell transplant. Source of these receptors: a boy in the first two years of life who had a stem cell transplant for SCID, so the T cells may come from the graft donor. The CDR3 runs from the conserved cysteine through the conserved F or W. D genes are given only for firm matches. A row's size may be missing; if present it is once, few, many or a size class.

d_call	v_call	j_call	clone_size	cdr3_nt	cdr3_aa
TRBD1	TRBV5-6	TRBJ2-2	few	TGTGCCAGCAGTAACGGACAGGGGGCGGAAGGAACCGGGGAGCTGTTTTTT	CASSNGQGAEGTGELFF
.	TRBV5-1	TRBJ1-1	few	TGCGCCAGCAGCGTGGGAGGTAGGGATGGGAACACTGAAGCTTTCTTT	CASSVGGRDGNTEAFF
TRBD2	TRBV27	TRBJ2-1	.	TGTGCCAGCAGTTTTAGACTAGCATCGGGGAATGAGCAGTTCTTC	CASSFRLASGNEQFF
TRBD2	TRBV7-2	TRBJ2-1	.	TGTGCCAGCAGCTTAGCCCACCTAGTAGCGGGGAACAATGAGCAGTTCTTC	CASSLAHLVAGNNEQFF
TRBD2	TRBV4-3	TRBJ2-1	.	TGCGCCAGCAGCCATACCCTCCCTAGCGGGGGGGGAAATGAGCAGTTCTTC	CASSHTLPSGGGNEQFF
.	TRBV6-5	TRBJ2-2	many	TGTGCCAGCAGTTCGGGGATCGGCACCGGGGAGCTGTTTTTT	CASSSGIGTGELFF
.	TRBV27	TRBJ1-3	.	TGTGCCAGCAGTCCATTCAGGGGCGCCGGAAACACCATATATTTT	CASSPFRGAGNTIYF
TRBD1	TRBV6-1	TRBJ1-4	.	TGTGCCAGCAGCCGACAGGGGTTTAATGAAAAACTGTTTTTT	CASSRQGFNEKLFF
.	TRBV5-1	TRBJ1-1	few	TGCGCCAGCAGCCCCCGTAATCGACAGAACACTGAAGCTTTCTTT	CASSPRNRQNTEAFF
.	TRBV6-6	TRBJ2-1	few	TGTGCCAGCAGTACAACAGGGTACGGTGAGCAGTTCTTC	CASSTTGYGEQFF
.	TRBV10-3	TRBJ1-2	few	TGTGCCACAACTACCTCAAGCGGGCAGGGGACCATCTACTATGGCTACACCTTC	CATTTSSGQGTIYYGYTF
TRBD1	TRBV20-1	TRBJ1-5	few	TGCAGTGTCCGCGTACAGGGGGGTAGCAATCAGCCCCAGCATTTT	CSVRVQGGSNQPQHF
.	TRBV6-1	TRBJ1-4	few	TGTGCCAGCAGCCGGGACGCAGGAGAAAAACTGTTTTTT	CASSRDAGEKLFF
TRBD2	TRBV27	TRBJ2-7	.	TGTGCCAGCAGTTCCCCTCTAGCGGGGGAAGCCTACGAGCAGTACTTC	CASSSPLAGEAYEQYF
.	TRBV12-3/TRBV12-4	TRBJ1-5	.	TGTGCCAGCAGTTTAAGGGGTAAGGCTTATAGCAATCAGCCCCAGCATTTT	CASSLRGKAYSNQPQHF
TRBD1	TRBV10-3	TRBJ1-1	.	TGTGCCATCAGGGCCAACAGGGGTACTGAAGCTTTCTTT	CAIRANRGTEAFF
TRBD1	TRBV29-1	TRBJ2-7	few	TGCAGCGTAAAAGGGGGCCACGAGCAGTACTTC	CSVKGGHEQYF
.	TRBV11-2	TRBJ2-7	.	TGTGCCAGCAGCTCAGAGGTCCCAATGGGGCCCTACGAGCAGTACTTC	CASSSEVPMGPYEQYF
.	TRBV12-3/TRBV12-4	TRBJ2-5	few	TGTGCCAGCAGTATTACATGGGACGGCCAAGAGACCCAGTACTTC	CASSITWDGQETQYF
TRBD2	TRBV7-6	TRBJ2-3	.	TGTGCCAGCAGTCCAAGGGGAGGGCTCTACACAGATACGCAGTATTTT	CASSPRGGLYTDTQYF
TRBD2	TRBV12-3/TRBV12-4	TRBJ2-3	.	TGTGCCAGCAGTTTAGCCTCGCGGGGGGGAAGAGATACGCAGTATTTT	CASSLASRGGRDTQYF
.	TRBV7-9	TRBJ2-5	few	TGTGCCAGCAGCTTATACTTAAACTCAAAAGAGACCCAGTACTTC	CASSLYLNSKETQYF
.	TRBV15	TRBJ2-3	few	TGTGCCACCAGCAGTTCCCCTTCGGATACGCAGTATTTT	CATSSSPSDTQYF
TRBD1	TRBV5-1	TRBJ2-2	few	TGCGCCAGCAGCCCCCCCGGACAGGGGCACACCGGGGAGCTGTTTTTT	CASSPPGQGHTGELFF
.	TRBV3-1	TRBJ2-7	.	TGTGCCAGCAGCCTTAGACAACAGTGGGCCTACGAGCAGTACTTC	CASSLRQQWAYEQYF
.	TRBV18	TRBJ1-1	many	TGTGCCAGCAGTCCCAGGAACACTGAAGCTTTCTTT	CASSPRNTEAFF
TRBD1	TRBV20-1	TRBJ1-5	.	TGCAGTGCTAGACAGACAGGGTTCAAAATGCAGCCCCAGCATTTT	CSARQTGFKMQPQHF
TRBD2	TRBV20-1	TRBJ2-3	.	TGCAGTGCTAAGGTCCTAGCGGGGGGATTCACAGATACGCAGTATTTT	CSAKVLAGGFTDTQYF
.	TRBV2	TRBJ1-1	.	TGTGCCAGCTGTTGGAGGGACGGGCTTAACGCTTTCTTT	CASCWRDGLNAFF
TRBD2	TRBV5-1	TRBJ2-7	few	TGCGCCAGCAGCTTGGAACTAGCGGGCTACGAGCAGTACTTC	CASSLELAGYEQYF
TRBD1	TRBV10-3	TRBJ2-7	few	TGTGCCATCAGTGAGACCGGGACAGGGGGAAGATACGAGCAGTACTTC	CAISETGTGGRYEQYF
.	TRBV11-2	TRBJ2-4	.	TGTGCCAGCAGCCCCCTGGTCCAGGGATTAGCCAAAAACATTCAGTACTTC	CASSPLVQGLAKNIQYF
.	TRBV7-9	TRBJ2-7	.	TGTGCCAGCAGCGGACAAGGGTGGTCTCCCTACGAGCAGTACTTC	CASSGQGWSPYEQYF
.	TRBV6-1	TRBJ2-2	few	TGTGCCAGCAGTGCCGGAATGTGGTCCGGGGAGCTGTTTTTT	CASSAGMWSGELFF
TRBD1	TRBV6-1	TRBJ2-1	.	TGTGCCACCAACAGGGGTTCCCTCAATGAGCAGTTCTTC	CATNRGSLNEQFF